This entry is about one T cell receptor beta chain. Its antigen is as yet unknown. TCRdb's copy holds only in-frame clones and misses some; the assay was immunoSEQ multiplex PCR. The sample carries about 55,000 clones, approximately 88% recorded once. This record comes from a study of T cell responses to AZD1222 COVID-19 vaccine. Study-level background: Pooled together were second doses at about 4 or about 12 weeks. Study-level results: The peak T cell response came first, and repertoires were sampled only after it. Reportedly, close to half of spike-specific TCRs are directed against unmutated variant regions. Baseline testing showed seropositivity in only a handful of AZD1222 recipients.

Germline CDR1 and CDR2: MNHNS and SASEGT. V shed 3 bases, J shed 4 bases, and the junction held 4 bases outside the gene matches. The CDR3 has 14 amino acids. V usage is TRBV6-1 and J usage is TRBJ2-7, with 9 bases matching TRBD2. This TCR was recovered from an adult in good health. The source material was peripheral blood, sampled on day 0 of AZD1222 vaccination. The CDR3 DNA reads TGTGCCAGCAGTGAGCCTAGCGGGACGTACGAGCAGTACTTC. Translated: CASSEPSGTYEQYF.